The 27 T cell receptor beta chains below come from one sample, sequenced in a study of Ad26.COV2.S vaccination and SARS-CoV-2 variants. Produced via immunoSEQ multiplex PCR; TCRdb's table is partial and in-frame only. This table has about 350,000 clones, about 89% appearing once. Treatment denoted: about 20 received Ad26.COV2.S at low or high dose, single or two shots; 5 received placebo; per-sample allocation not given. Collection of the samples took place on day 63 after the first injection of vaccine or placebo. The material sequenced was peripheral blood, taken in a trial of Ad26.COV2.S vaccine versus placebo. The receptors here all came from a person between 18 and 59 years old who received the Ad26.COV2.S COVID-19 vaccine or a placebo.

This chain uses TRBV2 with TRBJ1-5; 8 nucleotides agree with TRBD1. CDR3 size: 16 residues. V gave up 3 bases and J gave up 2 bases; unmatched junction bases: 6. Germline CDR1 and CDR2: SNHLY and FYNNEI. The CDR3 spells CASSEDREVGNQPQHF. The CDR3 bases are TGTGCCAGCAGTGAGGACAGGGAAGTCGGCAATCAGCCCCAGCATTTT. Looking up the rest from reference TRBV2 and TRBJ1-5 gives the full variable domain: EPEVTQTPSHQVTQMGQEVILRCVPISNHLYFYWYRQILGQKVEFLVSFYNNEISEKSEIFDDQFSVERPDGSNFTLKIRSTKLEDSAMYFCASSEDREVGNQPQHFGDGTRLSIL.

In its sample, this clone was seen once. The rearrangement links TRBV7-9 to TRBJ2-3, with TRBD2 identical over 10 bases. Germline V gene data show CDR1 as SEHNR and CDR2 as FQNEAQ (reference sequence). V shed 5 bases, J shed 1 base, and the junction held 6 bases outside the gene matches. The CDR3 runs to 16 residues. The CDR3 DNA reads TGTGCCAGCAGCCTCCTAGCGGGAGTGGGCACAGATACGCAGTATTTT. This codes for CASSLLAGVGTDTQYF.

The gene calls are TRBV2 and TRBJ1-1; D call uncertain. V shed 8 bases and J shed 1 base, with 14 bases lying between them. Germline lookup yields CDR1 SNHLY and CDR2 FYNNEI. CDR3 length equals 14 residues. The CDR3 reads CASLKISGNTEAFF. The CDR3 coding sequence is TGTGCCAGCTTGAAGATATCAGGGAACACTGAAGCTTTCTTT.

The chain carries TRBV28 and TRBJ2-3, with 8 bases aligning to TRBD1. CDR3 length equals 15 residues. Losses at the gene ends were 3 bases for V and 3 bases for J; bases not matched to a gene: 5. Germline CDR1 reads MDHEN; CDR2 reads SYDVKM. CDR3 coding DNA: TGTGCCAGCAGTTTCAGGGGGCGCATGACAGATACGCAGTATTTT. It translates to CASSFRGRMTDTQYF.

CDR3 residues: CASSLSGLVYEQYF. In DNA form, the CDR3 reads TGTGCCAGCAGCTTATCCGGACTAGTCTACGAGCAGTACTTC. The gene calls are TRBV7-2 and TRBJ2-7; 7 nucleotides agree with TRBD2. Germline CDR1 is SGHTA and CDR2 is FQGNSA. The CDR3 spans 14 residues. The junction had 4 bases not matched to a gene; V was cut back by 2 bases and J by 3 bases.

The chain joins TRBV20-1 to TRBJ2-1; D is uncertain. CDR3 length equals 13 residues. Deletions cut 3 bases from V and 2 bases from J, with 8 bases between. Germline CDR1 reads DFQATT; CDR2 reads SNEGSKA (reference sequence). The CDR3 sequence: CSASKQTYNEQFF. The CDR3 DNA reads TGCAGTGCTAGTAAACAGACCTACAATGAGCAGTTCTTC.

This clone was found once. The chain joins TRBV19 to TRBJ2-7; TRBD1 matches at 7 bases. Germline values: CDR1 LNHDA, CDR2 SQIVND (reference sequence). The CDR3 length is 13 residues. After removal of 3 bases from V and 6 bases from J, the junction contained 5 bases not matched to a gene. In DNA form, the CDR3 reads TGTGCCAGTAGTATGCGACAGGGTTTCGAGCAGTACTTC. It codes for CASSMRQGFEQYF.

CDR3 nucleotide sequence: TGTGCCAGCAAAAGAGAGTTAGCGGGTGGGGATACGCAGTATTTT. It encodes CASKRELAGGDTQYF. The gene calls are TRBV2 and TRBJ2-3, with 7 bases matching TRBD2. Per the germline V gene, CDR1 is SNHLY and CDR2 is FYNNEI. V lost 7 bases, J lost 6 bases, and 13 bases stayed unmatched. This CDR3 spans 15 amino acids.

The chain combines TRBV6-5 with TRBJ1-1; D is undetermined. This CDR3 has 14 residues. Germline V gene sequence: CDR1 MNHEY, CDR2 SVGAGI. Deletions cut 6 bases from V and 0 bases from J, with 11 bases between. CDR3 amino acids: CASSPLRVNTEAFF. CDR3 nucleotides: TGTGCCAGCAGCCCCTTGAGGGTGAACACTGAAGCTTTCTTT.

This chain joins TRBV6-5 and TRBJ2-3; D is uncertain. This CDR3 is built from 12 residues. From germline, CDR1 is MNHEY and CDR2 SVGAGI. CDR3 amino acids: CAARRATDTQYF. The CDR3 DNA sequence: TGTGCGGCCCGGAGAGCCACAGATACGCAGTATTTT.

This clone was recorded a few times. This rearrangement joins TRBV11-2 to TRBJ2-7, with TRBD1 matching 9 bases. CDR1 and CDR2 (germline): SGHAT, FQNNGV. J gave up 6 bases and V 2 bases, and 2 bases lay outside the gene matches. This CDR3 is built from 13 residues. CDR3 residues: CASSLHRGPEQYF. CDR3 in DNA: TGTGCCAGCAGCTTACACAGGGGGCCCGAGCAGTACTTC.

The rearrangement uses TRBV28 and TRBJ2-1; 12 positions agree with TRBD2. After removal of 6 bases from V and 4 bases from J, the junction contained 4 bases not matched to a gene. Germline assignment: CDR1 MDHEN and CDR2 SYDVKM. This CDR3 is 15 amino acids long. CDR3 sequence: CASRLTSGGYNEQFF. CDR3 bases: TGTGCCAGCAGACTGACTAGCGGGGGATACAATGAGCAGTTCTTC.

This clone showed up just a few times. The chain recombines TRBV30 with TRBJ2-5; 8 bases line up with TRBD2. Germline trimming cut 1 base from V and 4 bases from J; bases unmatched to any gene: 5. The CDR3 runs to 14 residues. Germline CDR1 GTSNPN, CDR2 SVGIG (reference sequence). DNA for the CDR3: TGTGCCTGGAGTGGCAGCGGGAGAGGAGAGACCCAGTACTTC. Amino acid sequence: CAWSGSGRGETQYF.

This clone was observed once. V is TRBV5-4 and J is TRBJ1-1; D gene ambiguous. Germline lookup yields CDR1 SGHNT and CDR2 YYREEE (reference sequence). The V gene lost 4 bases and the J gene lost 4 bases, with 17 bases spanning the gap. The CDR3 totals 15 residues. As DNA, the CDR3 is TGTGCCAGCAGCCGCCGGACCTCCCCGGGCACTGAAGCTTTCTTT. It specifies CASSRRTSPGTEAFF.

J is TRBJ2-7 and V is TRBV12-3 or TRBV12-4; D is perhaps TRBD1 (6 bases). V lost 5 bases, J lost 8 bases, and 16 bases lay in between. CDR3 length: 13 residues. The CDR3 spells CASSPRHREKQYF. As DNA, the CDR3 is TGTGCCAGCAGTCCGCGGCACAGGGAGAAGCAGTACTTC.

The genes are TRBV14 and TRBJ2-7, with D maybe TRBD2 (5 bases). Germline V gives CDR1 SGHDN, CDR2 FVKESK. The V gene lost 0 bases and the J gene lost 3 bases, with 12 bases spanning the gap. CDR3 length equals 15 residues. CDR3 residues: CASSQDIGILYEQYF. CDR3 DNA sequence: TGTGCCAGCAGCCAAGATATCGGGATACTCTACGAGCAGTACTTC.

This clone was seen a single time. The V and J genes are TRBV29-1 and TRBJ1-1, with 9 bases identical to TRBD1. V dropped 6 bases and J dropped 0; count of bases not matched to a gene: 5. CDR3 length: 14 amino acids. From germline, CDR1 is SQVTM and CDR2 ANQGSEA. CDR3 DNA sequence: TGCAGCGTGGTGGACAGGGGAATGAACACTGAAGCTTTCTTT. This translates into CSVVDRGMNTEAFF.

This CDR3 is CASIEGDLNTEAFF. CDR3 nucleotide sequence: TGTGCCAGTATCGAGGGGGACCTGAACACTGAAGCTTTCTTT. This chain uses TRBV19 with TRBJ1-1; weak D call: TRBD1 (6 bases). Germline V gives CDR1 LNHDA, CDR2 SQIVND (reference sequence). The CDR3 contains 14 residues. The V gene lost 7 bases and the J gene lost 0 bases, with 12 bases spanning the gap.

The rearrangement joins TRBV28 to TRBJ2-7; TRBD1 matches at 9 bases. V lost 6 bases, J lost 1 base, and 4 bases stayed unmatched. Germline V gene data show CDR1 as MDHEN and CDR2 as SYDVKM. CDR3 length: 14 amino acids. CDR3 in amino acids: CASSPTGGSYEQYF. CDR3 DNA: TGTGCCAGCAGCCCGACAGGGGGTTCCTACGAGCAGTACTTC. Full variable domain (outside the CDR3, taken from reference TRBV28 and TRBJ2-7): DVKVTQSSRYLVKRTGEKVFLECVQDMDHENMFWYRQDPGLGLRLIYFSYDVKMKEKGDIPEGYSVSREKKERFSLILESASTNQTSMYLCASSPTGGSYEQYFGPGTRLTVT.

This chain links TRBV5-1 with TRBJ2-1; 10 bases match TRBD2. CDR3 length equals 14 residues. The V gene end was trimmed by 7 bases and the J gene end by 2 bases; junction bases not matched to a gene: 3. Germline V CDR1 and CDR2: SGHRS, YFSETQ. The CDR3: CASGLAGAYNEQFF. The CDR3 nucleotides are TGCGCCAGCGGTCTAGCGGGAGCCTACAATGAGCAGTTCTTC.

V usage is TRBV9 and J usage is TRBJ2-3, with TRBD2 as a possible D gene (6 bases). This CDR3 region has 14 residues. The V end lost 4 bases, the J end lost 4 bases, and 13 bases lay between the germline ends. Germline V lookup: CDR1 SGDLS, CDR2 YYNGEE. CDR3 DNA: TGTGCCAGCAGCCTGCGGGACGGGGCAGATACGCAGTATTTT. Its translation is CASSLRDGADTQYF.

This clone was seen once. The CDR3 nucleotides read TGTGCCAGCAGCTGGAGTTTGGGACAGGGGTTTGGCTACACCTTC. This sequence encodes CASSWSLGQGFGYTF. This chain uses TRBV13 with TRBJ1-2; 10 bases fit TRBD1. V lost 4 bases, J lost 7 bases, and 9 bases stayed unmatched. The CDR3 covers 15 residues. Germline-derived CDR1 and CDR2 are PRHDT and FYEKMQ (reference sequence).

The chain combines TRBV2 with TRBJ2-5; D is undetermined. Germline V gives CDR1 SNHLY, CDR2 FYNNEI. The length of the CDR3 is 12 residues. V gave up 9 bases and J gave up 2 bases, with 10 bases separating them. The CDR3 protein is CASGDIQETQYF. The CDR3 region has the DNA TGTGCCAGTGGAGACATTCAAGAGACCCAGTACTTC.

The chain is built from TRBV3-1 (or the pseudogene TRBV3-2) and TRBJ1-3; D might be TRBD1 (5 bases). The ends were cut back, 3 bases at V and 8 bases at J, with 20 bases in the middle. Germline CDR1 and CDR2: LGHDT and YNNKEL (reference sequence). This CDR3 spans 16 amino acids. CDR3: CASSQGGPGRVYTIYF. The DNA of the CDR3 is TGTGCCAGCAGCCAGGGTGGCCCAGGGAGGGTATACACCATATATTTT.

V and J are TRBV7-7 and TRBJ2-5; 12 bases agree with TRBD2. CDR3 size: 15 residues. Germline V gene lookup returns CDR1 SSHAT and CDR2 FNYEAQ (reference sequence). V shed 5 bases and J 4 bases; nucleotides not matched to a gene: 5. The CDR3 loop reads CASSPRTSGTETQYF. DNA of the CDR3: TGTGCCAGCAGCCCTAGGACTAGCGGGACAGAGACCCAGTACTTC. Looking up the rest from reference TRBV7-7 and TRBJ2-5 gives the full variable domain: GAGVSQSPRYKVTKRGQDVTLRCDPISSHATLYWYQQALGQGPEFLTYFNYEAQPDKSGLPSDRFSAERPEGSISTLTIQRTEQRDSAMYRCASSPRTSGTETQYFGPGTRLLVL.

J is TRBJ2-5 and V is TRBV4-2; the match to TRBD2 covers 15 bases. There are 16 residues in the CDR3. Germline CDR1 reads LGHNA; CDR2 reads YNFKEQ. V shed 1 base, J shed 5 bases, and the junction held 2 bases outside the gene matches. CDR3 loop: CASSQGTSGGDETQYF. The CDR3 nucleotides read TGTGCCAGCAGCCAAGGGACTAGCGGGGGGGACGAGACCCAGTACTTC.

The chain employs TRBV6-5 and TRBJ2-3; TRBD2 matches at 10 bases. CDR3 size: 14 residues. Germline V gene sequence: CDR1 MNHEY, CDR2 SVGAGI. J lost 4 bases, V lost 5 bases, and 3 bases had no gene match. The CDR3 DNA reads TGTGCCAGCAGTAGCGGGGGGGAGTCAGATACGCAGTATTTT. Protein: CASSSGGESDTQYF.